Following are 19 T cell receptor beta chains from one sample sequenced in a study of response to subunit inactivated influenza vaccine. TCRdb re-analysed the RT-PCR reads in MiXCR, keeping a single row per CDR3 protein. The table lists a few hundred thousand distinct CDR3 sequences, over 9% of them singletons. Specimen: non-naive T cells sorted from PBMCs, collected 14 to 15 days before vaccination. These receptor sequences come from a man between 45 and 60 years old who received an inactivated influenza vaccine.

This clonotype was seen more than once but under ten times. V is TRBV28 and J is TRBJ2-7; D call uncertain. This CDR3 spans 13 amino acids. The germline V and J ends were trimmed by 2 bases and 3 bases, with 8 bases remaining between them. The germline V gene encodes CDR1 MDHEN and CDR2 SYDVKM. The CDR3 DNA reads as TGTGCCAGCAGTTTAGGACGGATCTACGAGCAGTACTTC. It codes for CASSLGRIYEQYF.

V and J are TRBV20-1 and TRBJ2-5; D possibly corresponds to TRBD2 (5 bases). The germline V gene encodes CDR1 DFQATT and CDR2 SNEGSKA (reference sequence). The CDR3 totals 14 residues. Trimming removed 0 bases from V and 5 bases from J, with 13 bases in between. The CDR3 region is CSARDPKGAETQYF. CDR3 in DNA: TGCAGTGCTAGAGATCCGAAGGGAGCGGAGACCCAGTACTTC.

The rearrangement uses TRBV24-1 and TRBJ2-1; perhaps TRBD1 as D (6 bases). Germline V gene sequence: CDR1 KGHDR, CDR2 SFDVKD. The CDR3 is made up of 16 amino acids. With 0 bases removed from V and 1 base from J, the gap between germline ends came to 9 bases. The CDR3 spells CATSDLRTASYNEQFF. DNA of the CDR3: TGTGCCACCAGTGATTTGCGGACAGCATCCTACAATGAGCAGTTCTTC.

This clonotype showed up just a few times. V is TRBV12-3 or TRBV12-4 and J is TRBJ2-3; the match to TRBD2 covers 10 bases. There are 16 residues in the CDR3. Losses at the gene ends were 2 bases for V and 1 base for J; bases not matched to a gene: 3. The CDR3 is CASSLLAGARTDTQYF. DNA for the CDR3: TGTGCCAGCAGTTTACTAGCGGGAGCGCGCACAGATACGCAGTATTTT.

This clonotype was detected only a few times. The V call is TRBV28, the J call TRBJ2-7, with 7 bases fitting TRBD2. CDR1 and CDR2 from the germline V gene are MDHEN and SYDVKM. V shed 2 bases and J 3 bases; nucleotides not matched to a gene: 4. The CDR3 loop spans 14 amino acids. The CDR3, as DNA: TGTGCCAGCAGTTTACCTAGCGGAAGCTACGAGCAGTACTTC. It translates to CASSLPSGSYEQYF.

V and J are TRBV6-1 and TRBJ2-7; D ambiguous. The germline CDR1 and CDR2 sequences are MNHNS and SASEGT. The V gene lost 2 bases and the J gene lost 3 bases, with 17 bases spanning the gap. CDR3 length: 16 residues. The CDR3 loop reads CASSERPLGRNYEQYF. CDR3 nucleotide sequence: TGTGCCAGCAGTGAAAGACCCCTAGGCCGTAACTACGAGCAGTACTTC.

This clonotype has only a few counts. The chain joins TRBV7-9 to TRBJ2-7; 12 positions agree with TRBD1. Germline V lookup: CDR1 SEHNR, CDR2 FQNEAQ (reference sequence). The CDR3 is 14 residues long. V lost 5 bases and J lost 5; bases outside the gene matches: 4. CDR3 in amino acids: CASSKGQGADEQYF. The CDR3, as DNA: TGTGCCAGCAGCAAGGGACAGGGGGCGGACGAGCAGTACTTC.

The chain combines TRBV15 with TRBJ2-1, with 12 bases fitting TRBD2. In germline, CDR1 is LNHNV, CDR2 YYDKDF (reference sequence). This CDR3 spans 20 amino acids. V trimming: 3 bases; J trimming: 5 bases; junction bases outside the gene matches: 17. The chain's CDR3 is CATSRPPLAGGQVSNNEQFF. The CDR3 nucleotides read TGTGCCACCAGCAGGCCACCCCTAGCGGGGGGGCAAGTTAGTAACAATGAGCAGTTCTTC.

The rearrangement links TRBV19 to TRBJ2-1; 9 positions agree with TRBD2. Germline CDR1 LNHDA, CDR2 SQIVND (reference sequence). This CDR3 spans 15 amino acids. The J segment lost 3 bases and the V segment lost 7 bases, leaving 7 bases of the junction unmatched. The CDR3 loop is CASIDAREGYNEQFF. The DNA of the CDR3 is TGTGCCAGTATTGACGCGCGGGAGGGCTACAATGAGCAGTTCTTC.

The sample holds many counts of this clonotype. The DNA of the CDR3 is TGTGCCAGCAGCGGACAGGGGATCTATGGCTACACCTTC. It encodes CASSGQGIYGYTF. This rearrangement joins TRBV6-1 to TRBJ1-2; 9 nucleotides line up with TRBD1. Losses at the gene ends were 6 bases for V and 4 bases for J; bases not matched to a gene: 3. The germline V gene encodes CDR1 MNHNS and CDR2 SASEGT. The CDR3 sequence is 13 residues long.

This clonotype was seen only a few times. This sequence joins TRBV7-2 and TRBJ1-2; D not certain. V lost 1 base, J lost 4 bases, and 7 bases lay in between. The V gene's germline CDR1 is SGHTA and CDR2 FQGNSA. The CDR3 is made up of 13 amino acids. CDR3 region: CASSLESSYGYTF. CDR3 in DNA: TGTGCCAGCAGCTTAGAAAGTAGCTATGGCTACACCTTC. The whole variable domain, remainder taken from reference TRBV7-2 and TRBJ1-2, is GAGVSQSPSNKVTEKGKDVELRCDPISGHTALYWYRQSLGQGLEFLIYFQGNSAPDKSGLPSDRFSAERTGGSVSTLTIQRTQQEDSAVYLCASSLESSYGYTFGSGTRLTVV.

This chain connects TRBV20-1 to TRBJ2-5; either TRBD1 or TRBD2 may fit D (5 bases each). The CDR3 has 14 amino acids. V gave up 3 bases and J gave up 1 base, with 12 bases separating them. Germline CDR1 DFQATT, CDR2 SNEGSKA (reference sequence). The CDR3 DNA follows: TGCAGTGCTAGTCCAGGGACGGTCCAAGAGACCCAGTACTTC. It yields the protein CSASPGTVQETQYF.

This clonotype was counted only a few times. The chain has TRBV19 and TRBJ2-1, with D uncertain. The V gene's germline CDR1 is LNHDA and CDR2 SQIVND (reference sequence). The CDR3 consists of 13 residues. Deletions cut 4 bases from V and 8 bases from J, with 12 bases between. This CDR3 reads CASSNRRVDEQFF. The CDR3, as DNA: TGTGCCAGTAGTAATCGAAGGGTCGATGAGCAGTTCTTC.

This clonotype was observed a few times. The J gene is TRBJ1-1, the V gene TRBV2; 8 positions match TRBD1. This CDR3 contains 15 residues. From germline, CDR1 is SNHLY and CDR2 FYNNEI. Trimming cost V 6 bases and J 0 bases; bases outside gene matches: 6. DNA for the CDR3: TGTGCCAGCAGGGGCGGACAGGGATTGAACACTGAAGCTTTCTTT. Translation gives CASRGGQGLNTEAFF.

This clonotype has more than one count but fewer than ten. This chain joins TRBV7-9 and TRBJ2-3; D gene ambiguous. Trimming removed 4 bases from V and 8 bases from J, with 13 bases in between. This CDR3 contains 13 residues. Germline V gives CDR1 SEHNR, CDR2 FQNEAQ (reference sequence). CDR3: CASSSEPSGTQYF. The CDR3, as DNA: TGTGCCAGCAGCTCGGAGCCAAGTGGTACGCAGTATTTT.

This chain links TRBV7-6 with TRBJ2-2, with no clear D. V shed 3 bases and J shed 9 bases, with 20 bases lying between them. The CDR3 sequence is 16 residues long. Germline V lookup: CDR1 SGHVS, CDR2 FNYEAQ. As DNA, the CDR3 is TGTGCCAGCAGCTTGCTTATACCCGGGCCCAGTAGGGAGCTGTTTTTT. Its translation is CASSLLIPGPSRELFF.

This clonotype was seen a handful of times. V usage is TRBV7-3 and J usage is TRBJ1-1, with a weak D call TRBD1 (6 bases). Germline V CDR1 and CDR2: SGHTA, FQGTGA. V lost 4 bases and J 5 bases, leaving 11 bases between the germline ends. This CDR3 has 13 amino acids. CDR3 in amino acids: CASSWEGDTEAFF. In nucleotides, the CDR3 is TGTGCCAGCAGCTGGGAGGGGGATACTGAAGCTTTCTTT.

This clonotype was found many times. The chain has TRBV20-1 and TRBJ2-7; 8 nucleotides match TRBD2. The germline gives CDR1 DFQATT, CDR2 SNEGSKA (reference sequence). CDR3 length: 13 amino acids. CDR3 in amino acids: CGSWVAGSYEQYF. Written as DNA, the CDR3 is TGCGGCTCCTGGGTAGCGGGATCCTACGAGCAGTACTTC.

The chain carries TRBV28 and TRBJ1-5, with TRBD1 matching 7 bases. J was trimmed by 7 bases and V by 6 bases; bases with no gene match: 18. This CDR3 region has 17 residues. CDR1 is MDHEN, CDR2 SYDVKM, per germline. The CDR3 loop is CASSIQARTGVGQPQHF. In DNA form, the CDR3 reads TGTGCCAGCAGCATACAAGCAAGGACAGGAGTCGGACAGCCCCAGCATTTT.